This passage covers 22 T cell receptor beta chains from one sample sequenced in a study of blood T cell repertoires in COVID-19. The data were produced by immunoSEQ multiplex PCR, yet TCRdb's version contains in-frame clones alone and is incomplete. The sample consists of about 55,000 clones, 82% of them appearing once. Sequencing used peripheral blood. These receptor sequences come from a man older than 75 with COVID-19, enrolled during active disease.

The rearrangement links TRBV29-1 to TRBJ1-3, with D possibly TRBD1 on 6 matching bases. The CDR3 has 15 residues. Trimming stripped 3 bases from V and 5 bases from J, with 17 bases between. The germline V gene encodes CDR1 SQVTM and CDR2 ANQGSEA. The CDR3 bases are TGCAGCGTTGAGTACAGGGAAAGTACAAGAAACACCATATATTTT. Encoded protein: CSVEYRESTRNTIYF.

This clone was recorded once. V gene TRBV5-1 combines with J gene TRBJ2-5, with 13 positions matching TRBD2. J was trimmed by 4 bases and V by 4 bases; bases with no gene match: 7. This CDR3 contains 16 residues. Germline V gene sequence: CDR1 SGHRS, CDR2 YFSETQ. The CDR3, as DNA: TGCGCCAGCAGCACGACTAGCGGGAGGAAAGTAGAGACCCAGTACTTC. It translates to CASSTTSGRKVETQYF.

This clone was observed a handful of times. The chain carries TRBV6-5 and TRBJ1-3; D unclear. Germline CDR1 reads MNHEY; CDR2 reads SVGAGI. This CDR3 is 16 amino acids long. Between the trimmed V and J ends, which lost 0 bases and 2 bases, there was a span of 11 bases. The CDR3 DNA sequence: TGTGCCAGCAGTTACTCGGGGAGAGCGGCTGGAAACACCATATATTTT. It encodes CASSYSGRAAGNTIYF.

This clone was counted between two and nine times. The CDR3 region is CASSIGTGAVEAFF. The CDR3 DNA sequence: TGTGCCAGCAGTATCGGGACAGGGGCCGTTGAAGCTTTCTTT. The rearrangement joins TRBV7-3 to TRBJ1-1; 10 bases line up with TRBD1. CDR1 is SGHTA, CDR2 FQGTGA, per germline. CDR3 length equals 14 residues. V lost 6 bases and J lost 7; bases outside the gene matches: 8.

This chain links TRBV21-1 with TRBJ2-3; the D call of TRBD2 is as the table states it, not checked on the DNA. TRBV21-1 is a documented pseudogene. This CDR3 contains 17 residues. The CDR3 DNA sequence: TGTGCCAGCAGCTATTCAACTAGCGGGGAACCCAATTATACGCAGTATTTT. The encoded protein is CASSYSTSGEPNYTQYF.

V is TRBV4-3 and J is TRBJ1-2; 9 bases map to TRBD1. Germline-derived CDR1 and CDR2 are LGHNA and YSLEER. The CDR3 loop spans 15 amino acids. V dropped 1 base and J dropped 4; count of bases not matched to a gene: 4. The DNA for the CDR3 is TGCGCCAGCAGCCAAGCGGGACAGGGAGTCTATGGCTACACCTTC. Encoded protein: CASSQAGQGVYGYTF.

The table lists this clone with a count of one. The V gene is TRBV4-1, the J gene TRBJ1-2; weak D call: TRBD1 (5 bases). This CDR3 spans 15 amino acids. Per the germline V gene, CDR1 is MGHRA and CDR2 is YSYEKL. V lost 1 base to trimming and J lost 4 bases, with 13 bases between them. CDR3 in DNA: TGCGCCAGCAGCCAAGGCGGGGGATTTGGCTATGGCTACACCTTC. Its translation is CASSQGGGFGYGYTF.

This clone was counted a single time. This chain's CDR3 is CASSQVTYEQYF. DNA for the CDR3: TGTGCCAGCAGCCAAGTCACCTACGAGCAGTACTTC. V and J are TRBV3-1 (or the pseudogene TRBV3-2) and TRBJ2-7; D call uncertain. Between the trimmed V and J ends, which lost 1 base and 2 bases, there was a span of 3 bases. Germline V CDR1 and CDR2: LGHDT, YNNKEL (reference sequence). The CDR3 is 12 residues long.

V gene TRBV2 combines with J gene TRBJ1-6; TRBD1 aligns across 10 bases. The ends lost 8 bases at V and 9 bases at J; junction bases unmatched: 1. CDR1 SNHLY and CDR2 FYNNEI come from the germline V gene. The CDR3 is made up of 12 amino acids. DNA for the CDR3: TGTGCCAGCCGGGACAGGGGTTCACCCCTCCACTTT. It codes for CASRDRGSPLHF. Filled out from reference TRBV2 and TRBJ1-6, the complete variable domain reads EPEVTQTPSHQVTQMGQEVILRCVPISNHLYFYWYRQILGQKVEFLVSFYNNEISEKSEIFDDQFSVERPDGSNFTLKIRSTKLEDSAMYFCASRDRGSPLHFGNGTRLTVT.

The genes are TRBV5-5 and TRBJ2-1; D is possibly TRBD2 (6 bases). Germline V gives CDR1 SGHKS, CDR2 YYEKEE (reference sequence). CDR3 length: 14 residues. The V gene lost 2 bases and the J gene lost 9 bases, with 15 bases spanning the gap. Here the CDR3 reads CASSFTGGRGEQFF. DNA of the CDR3: TGTGCCAGCAGCTTCACCGGGGGACGAGGTGAGCAGTTCTTC. The entire variable domain, with the rest obtained from reference TRBV5-5 and TRBJ2-1, is as follows: DAGVTQSPTHLIKTRGQQVTLRCSPISGHKSVSWYQQVLGQGPQFIFQYYEKEERGRGNFPDRFSARQFPNYSSELNVNALLLGDSALYLCASSFTGGRGEQFFGPGTRLTVL.

The rearrangement uses TRBV5-1 and TRBJ2-5; 8 nucleotides align to TRBD1. CDR1 and CDR2 from the germline V gene are SGHRS and YFSETQ. This CDR3 comprises 13 residues. J lost 5 bases, V lost 4 bases, and 4 bases had no gene match. CDR3 sequence: CASSPNRGETQYF. In DNA, the CDR3 is TGCGCCAGCAGCCCGAACAGGGGGGAGACCCAGTACTTC. Filled out from reference TRBV5-1 and TRBJ2-5, the complete variable domain reads KAGVTQTPRYLIKTRGQQVTLSCSPISGHRSVSWYQQTPGQGLQFLFEYFSETQRNKGNFPGRFSGRQFSNSRSEMNVSTLELGDSALYLCASSPNRGETQYFGPGTRLLVL.

The genes are TRBV7-3 and TRBJ2-5, with TRBD1 matching 8 bases. The trim removed 5 bases at V and 1 base at J, leaving 6 bases unmatched. This CDR3 has 15 amino acids. Germline V gene data show CDR1 as SGHTA and CDR2 as FQGTGA. The CDR3 coding sequence is TGTGCCAGCAGCCCAGGACAGGGCCCCCAAGAGACCCAGTACTTC. It specifies CASSPGQGPQETQYF.

The chain employs TRBV20-1 and TRBJ1-2, with TRBD1 as a possible D gene (5 bases). The CDR3 has 12 residues. CDR1 and CDR2 from the germline V gene are DFQATT and SNEGSKA (reference sequence). V was shortened by 3 bases and J by 10 bases, with 15 bases between the two germline ends. CDR3 nucleotide sequence: TGCAGTGCTAGTGAGTCAGGGAGGTCCTACACCTTC. It specifies CSASESGRSYTF.

The CDR3 region has the DNA TGCGCCAGCAGCCCCTTAGCGGGGGGGCCCACAGATACGCAGTATTTT. It specifies CASSPLAGGPTDTQYF. The chain links TRBV4-1 to TRBJ2-3; TRBD2 matches 11 bases. Germline-derived CDR1 and CDR2 are MGHRA and YSYEKL. V lost 4 bases, J lost 2 bases, and 5 bases stayed unmatched. The CDR3 spans 16 residues.

The CDR3 nucleotides read TGCGCCAGCAGCCAAGTGGGTACAGGGGGTGGCTACACCTTC. Translating gives CASSQVGTGGGYTF. The chain combines TRBV4-3 with TRBJ1-2; TRBD1 matches 8 bases. The trim removed 1 base at V and 7 bases at J, leaving 5 bases unmatched. Germline V gene lookup returns CDR1 LGHNA and CDR2 YSLEER. The CDR3 has 14 residues.

The chain recombines TRBV6-2 or TRBV6-3 with TRBJ1-2; 7 nucleotides line up with TRBD1. J gave up 4 bases and V 0 bases, and 14 bases lay outside the gene matches. Germline CDR1 is MNHEY and CDR2 is SVGEGT. The CDR3 has 18 amino acids. CDR3 sequence reads: CASSYSISSGQRVYGYTF. The DNA of the CDR3 is TGTGCCAGCAGTTACTCGATATCGTCGGGACAGAGGGTCTATGGCTACACCTTC.

The table lists this clone with a few counts. The V call is TRBV10-2, the J call TRBJ1-2, with TRBD1 as a possible D gene (5 bases). Germline V CDR1 and CDR2: WSHSY, SAAADI. Deletions cut 6 bases from V and 2 bases from J, with 13 bases between. This CDR3 is 14 amino acids long. Here the CDR3 reads CASRGHPTNYGYTF. CDR3 DNA sequence: TGCGCCAGCAGAGGACACCCGACGAACTATGGCTACACCTTC.

The chain is built from TRBV11-2 and TRBJ2-3, with 10 bases identical to TRBD1. The CDR3 has 19 amino acids. The germline V gene encodes CDR1 SGHAT and CDR2 FQNNGV. V shed 4 bases, J shed 4 bases, and the junction held 17 bases outside the gene matches. The CDR3: CASSSVRGRWDRGSDTQYF. CDR3 bases: TGTGCCAGCAGCTCGGTCCGTGGGAGGTGGGACAGGGGTTCAGATACGCAGTATTTT.

This clone was seen once. The chain couples TRBV7-3 to TRBJ2-3, with D perhaps TRBD2 (5 bases). The CDR3 is 12 amino acids. Germline V lookup: CDR1 SGHTA, CDR2 FQGTGA. The germline V and J ends were trimmed by 4 bases and 8 bases, with 10 bases remaining between them. The CDR3 nucleotides are TGTGCCAGCAGCTCACTAGAAGTTACGCAGTATTTT. Protein product: CASSSLEVTQYF.

This clone has only one observation. This chain links TRBV7-2 with TRBJ1-2; 8 nucleotides match TRBD1. This CDR3 is built from 18 residues. The V and J ends lost 4 bases and 3 bases, in that order; junction bases with no gene match: 16. Looked up from germline, CDR1 is SGHTA and CDR2 is FQGNSA. CDR3: CASSSASAGTGRDYGYTF. As DNA, the CDR3 is TGTGCCAGCAGCTCCGCGTCGGCCGGGACAGGAAGGGACTATGGCTACACCTTC.

This clone was picked up a small number of times. The CDR3 protein is CATSRVGTGTYNEQFF. CDR3 nucleotide sequence: TGTGCCACCAGCAGAGTCGGGACAGGGACCTACAATGAGCAGTTCTTC. The rearrangement joins TRBV15 to TRBJ2-1, with 9 nucleotides matching TRBD1. Losses at the gene ends were 1 base for V and 2 bases for J; bases not matched to a gene: 3. The length of the CDR3 is 16 residues. CDR1 LNHNV and CDR2 YYDKDF come from the germline V gene (reference sequence).

This chain connects TRBV9 to TRBJ2-7; 9 bases line up with TRBD2. Germline V gives CDR1 SGDLS, CDR2 YYNGEE. J gave up 2 bases and V 4 bases, and 16 bases lay outside the gene matches. The CDR3 runs 18 residues. CDR3 DNA: TGTGCCAGCAGCCCTCGTTGGGGTAGCGGGGGATCAACCTACGAGCAGTACTTC. Translation gives CASSPRWGSGGSTYEQYF.